This T cell receptor beta chain was observed in a study of beta chain features in type 1 diabetes. Study as a whole: Examination covered approximately 100 million sorted cells spanning all samples. Study-wide findings and caveats: Researchers report that Type 1 diabetes patients had moderately but significantly shorter TCRB CDR3s across all four CD4+ subsets. Any PCR bias toward short templates would affect both groups alike. Sequencing from cDNA could over-represent high-TCR-expressing cells.

A note on this clone: What it recognizes is unknown.

The whole isolated RNA underwent reverse transcription, so sequencing captured expressed TCRB transcripts. TCRdb's table, derived via immunoSEQ multiplex PCR, lists solely in-frame clones and lacks some. This sample carries 150,000 to 200,000 clones, almost 65% of them seen once, and the ten largest clones take around 0.096%. Germline V gives CDR1 MNHEY, CDR2 SVGAGI. The CDR3 runs 13 residues. Trimming took 6 bases from V and 6 from J; bases not matched to a gene: 7. Sorted populations all had greater than 95% purity. The clonotype comes from a man aged 25 to 40 with type 1 diabetes. This sequence joins TRBV6-5 and TRBJ1-2, with 7 bases aligning to TRBD1. Sequenced: naive CD4+ T cells from blood. CDR3 sequence reads: CASSIRDRHGYTF. The CDR3 DNA sequence: TGTGCCAGCAGCATCCGGGACAGACATGGCTACACCTTC.